These 23 T cell receptor beta chains came from one sample sequenced in a study of technical replicates of blood from a few donors. The protocol was immunoSEQ multiplex PCR, while the TCRdb copy is restricted to in-frame clones and leaves out a portion. The table includes around 83,000 clones, around 94% detected once. The sequencing input was T cells isolated from PBMCs. These TCRs come from a human donor in good health.

V usage is TRBV19 and J usage is TRBJ2-7; TRBD1 matches at 9 bases. Germline CDR1 is LNHDA and CDR2 is SQIVND (reference sequence). Trimming at V came to 0 bases and at J to 5 bases, leaving 11 bases not matched to a gene. The CDR3 length is 17 residues. The CDR3 region is CASSIEQPGQGFHEQYF. CDR3 sequence (DNA): TGTGCCAGTAGTATAGAACAACCGGGACAGGGATTCCACGAGCAGTACTTC.

The rearrangement links TRBV5-1 to TRBJ2-1; D remains unclear. Trimming left V 3 bases short and J 2 bases short, with 12 bases between. The CDR3 length is 15 residues. CDR1 and CDR2 from the germline V gene are SGHRS and YFSETQ. The CDR3 is CASSSVTGAYNEQFF. CDR3 nucleotides: TGCGCCAGCAGCTCTGTGACTGGTGCCTACAATGAGCAGTTCTTC.

In DNA, the CDR3 is TGTGCCAGCAGTTACTCCGGGGTAGGCACTGAAGCTTTCTTT. Translated: CASSYSGVGTEAFF. The J gene is TRBJ1-1, the V gene TRBV6-6; unclear D gene. Germline CDR1 and CDR2: MNHNY and SVGAGI (reference sequence). V gave up 0 bases and J gave up 4 bases, with 9 bases separating them. The CDR3 contains 14 residues.

The genes are TRBV30 and TRBJ2-3; D might be TRBD2 (6 bases). With 7 bases removed from V and 0 bases from J, the gap between germline ends came to 11 bases. The CDR3 totals 13 residues. CDR1 is GTSNPN, CDR2 SVGIG, per germline (reference sequence). CDR3 loop: CASLGGSTDTQYF. The CDR3 nucleotides are TGTGCCTCCCTTGGGGGGAGCACAGATACGCAGTATTTT.

The chain couples TRBV7-9 to TRBJ2-7, with unresolved D. Germline CDR1 SEHNR, CDR2 FQNEAQ (reference sequence). Trimming removed 3 bases at V and 3 bases at J, with 3 bases between. CDR3 length: 11 amino acids. Here the CDR3 DNA reads TGTGCCAGCAGCTTCAGCTACGAGCAGTACTTC. This gives the protein CASSFSYEQYF.

The rearrangement links TRBV15 to TRBJ2-5; the match to TRBD2 covers 9 bases. CDR1 and CDR2 (germline): LNHNV, YYDKDF (reference sequence). The length of the CDR3 is 15 residues. The V segment lost 3 bases and the J segment 5 bases; nucleotides outside the gene matches: 7. CDR3 in amino acids: CATSRIAGVFETQYF. The CDR3 nucleotides read TGTGCCACCAGCAGGATAGCGGGAGTGTTTGAGACCCAGTACTTC.

This clone was seen a handful of times. V and J are TRBV28 and TRBJ1-5; 8 bases fit TRBD1. Germline V gene data show CDR1 as MDHEN and CDR2 as SYDVKM. V dropped 5 bases and J dropped 2; count of bases not matched to a gene: 5. This CDR3 has 15 residues. The CDR3 DNA follows: TGTGCCAGCAGTCGAGACAGGGGTGGCAATCAGCCCCAGCATTTT. Protein product: CASSRDRGGNQPQHF.

This chain joins TRBV18 and TRBJ2-7; no clear D. The CDR3 has 12 residues. From germline, CDR1 is KGHSH and CDR2 LQKENI. V was shortened by 3 bases and J by 3 bases, with 6 bases between the two germline ends. CDR3 sequence reads: CASSPSNYEQYF. CDR3 nucleotides: TGTGCCAGCTCACCGAGTAACTACGAGCAGTACTTC.

V usage is TRBV7-2 and J usage is TRBJ2-3; 14 nucleotides align to TRBD2. This CDR3 is 19 amino acids long. Germline-derived CDR1 and CDR2 are SGHTA and FQGNSA. The junction had 12 bases not matched to a gene; V was cut back by 5 bases and J by 2 bases. The CDR3 sequence: CASSGLAGGQEGATDTQYF. CDR3 coding DNA: TGTGCCAGCAGCGGACTAGCGGGAGGACAGGAGGGGGCCACAGATACGCAGTATTTT.

The chain links TRBV7-2 to TRBJ2-7; possible D gene TRBD2, 6 bases. From germline, CDR1 is SGHTA and CDR2 FQGNSA. This CDR3 is built from 14 residues. V was trimmed by 4 bases and J by 2 bases, leaving 12 bases between them. The chain's CDR3 is CASSSTTGAYEQYF. DNA of the CDR3: TGTGCCAGCAGCTCGACCACGGGGGCCTACGAGCAGTACTTC.

This chain joins TRBV2 and TRBJ2-1; D perhaps matches TRBD2 (6 bases). The CDR3 is 14 residues long. The germline V and J ends were trimmed by 4 bases and 4 bases, with 11 bases remaining between them. Germline CDR1 and CDR2: SNHLY and FYNNEI. CDR3 in DNA: TGTGCCAGCAGTGGGGGGGTCAAATACAATGAGCAGTTCTTC. Its translation: CASSGGVKYNEQFF.

The chain has TRBV6-1 and TRBJ2-7; 8 bases align to TRBD1. CDR1 and CDR2 (germline): MNHNS, SASEGT. The CDR3 runs to 15 residues. Trimming took 4 bases from V and 4 from J; bases not matched to a gene: 9. CDR3: CASSGVGTGGYEQYF. Written as DNA, the CDR3 is TGTGCCAGCAGTGGTGTCGGGACAGGCGGATACGAGCAGTACTTC.

The V gene is TRBV10-3, the J gene TRBJ2-3, with 7 positions matching TRBD1. This CDR3 is 15 amino acids long. CDR1 ENHRY and CDR2 SYGVKD come from the germline V gene. Germline trimming cut 3 bases from V and 1 base from J; bases unmatched to any gene: 4. The CDR3 loop is CAISEIGQGTDTQYF. The CDR3 DNA is TGTGCCATCAGTGAAATCGGACAGGGCACAGATACGCAGTATTTT.

This chain connects TRBV5-1 to TRBJ2-1; 11 bases match TRBD1. With 4 bases clipped from V and 7 bases from J, the junction kept 4 bases outside the gene matches. Germline V gives CDR1 SGHRS, CDR2 YFSETQ. The CDR3 spans 14 residues. CDR3 loop: CASSRGQGVNEQFF. In nucleotides, the CDR3 is TGCGCCAGCAGCCGGGGACAGGGGGTGAATGAGCAGTTCTTC.

The chain recombines TRBV7-9 with TRBJ2-7, with D possibly being TRBD2 (5 bases). Trimming pared 11 bases from V and 9 bases from J, leaving 20 bases between. The CDR3 totals 12 residues. CDR1 is SEHNR and CDR2 is FQNEAQ in the germline V gene (reference sequence). DNA for the CDR3: TGTGCCGTCGGGATCGGAGTCGGCGCGCAGTACTTC. It yields the protein CAVGIGVGAQYF.

This chain joins TRBV5-6 and TRBJ2-3; 7 bases agree with TRBD2. CDR1 and CDR2 from the germline V gene are SGHDT and YYEEEE. The CDR3 is made up of 15 amino acids. J was trimmed by 3 bases and V by 0 bases; bases with no gene match: 4. The CDR3, as DNA: TGTGCCAGCAGCTTGGGGCGGGAGAGTACAGATACGCAGTATTTT. Its protein is CASSLGRESTDTQYF.

V is TRBV5-1 and J is TRBJ2-3; TRBD2 aligns across 7 bases. V dropped 0 bases and J dropped 3; count of bases not matched to a gene: 4. In germline, CDR1 is SGHRS, CDR2 YFSETQ. The CDR3 extends over 15 amino acids. CDR3 sequence: CASSLGGGLTDTQYF. CDR3 DNA: TGCGCCAGCAGCTTGGGTGGGGGACTAACAGATACGCAGTATTTT.

This chain joins TRBV27 and TRBJ2-7; 15 nucleotides line up with TRBD2. V was pared by 8 bases and J by 0 bases, with 26 bases of the junction left unmatched. Germline CDR1 is MNHEY and CDR2 is SMNVEV (reference sequence). There are 23 residues in the CDR3. This CDR3 reads CASLSLGGRTSGRVPISSYEQYF. CDR3 DNA sequence: TGTGCCAGCCTCTCCTTGGGGGGACGGACTAGCGGGAGGGTCCCTATCTCCTCCTACGAGCAGTACTTC.

This clone was found once. The rearrangement links TRBV15 to TRBJ2-7; TRBD1 matches at 8 bases. The germline gives CDR1 LNHNV, CDR2 YYDKDF (reference sequence). The CDR3 is made up of 15 amino acids. Trimming removed 2 bases from V and 2 bases from J; junction bases left unmatched: 5. In DNA, the CDR3 is TGTGCCACCAGCAGATCGGGGACAGGACCCTACGAGCAGTACTTC. It translates to CATSRSGTGPYEQYF.

The J gene is TRBJ2-7, the V gene TRBV19; TRBD2 agrees at 13 bases. Germline CDR1 reads LNHDA; CDR2 reads SQIVND (reference sequence). V lost 5 bases and J lost 4; bases outside the gene matches: 5. The CDR3 has 15 amino acids. CDR3 in DNA: TGTGCCAGTAGTCTTGGGACTAGCGGGACTTACGAGCAGTACTTC. Protein: CASSLGTSGTYEQYF.

Comments on this clone: This specimen includes other DNA sequences encoding the same CDR3. CDR3 amino acids: CASSLALAGTDTQYF. CDR3 DNA sequence: TGTGCCAGCAGCTTGGCCTTGGCGGGAACAGATACGCAGTATTTT. The chain carries TRBV5-4 and TRBJ2-3; maybe TRBD2 (6 bases). The CDR3 loop spans 15 amino acids. The germline gives CDR1 SGHNT, CDR2 YYREEE (reference sequence). The V end was cut by 0 bases, the J end by 3 bases, with 11 bases between. Supplemented by reference TRBV5-4 and TRBJ2-3, the full variable domain reads ETGVTQSPTHLIKTRGQQVTLRCSSQSGHNTVSWYQQALGQGPQFIFQYYREEENGRGNFPPRFSGLQFPNYSSELNVNALELDDSALYLCASSLALAGTDTQYFGPGTRLTVL.

The J gene is TRBJ1-5, the V gene TRBV19; 7 bases are shared with TRBD1. The J segment lost 4 bases and the V segment lost 4 bases, leaving 7 bases of the junction unmatched. The CDR3 runs 15 residues. Per germline, CDR1 LNHDA and CDR2 SQIVND (reference sequence). The CDR3 nucleotides are TGTGCCAGTAGTACCCCCGGGACAGAGAATCAGCCCCAGCATTTT. Protein sequence: CASSTPGTENQPQHF.

The rearrangement joins TRBV25-1 to TRBJ1-1, with no clear D. CDR3 length: 17 residues. V lost 3 bases to trimming and J lost 0 bases, with 17 bases between them. From germline, CDR1 is MGHDK and CDR2 SYGVNS. The CDR3 spells CASSEGGQAAMNTEAFF. In DNA, the CDR3 is TGTGCCAGCAGTGAGGGAGGCCAGGCAGCCATGAACACTGAAGCTTTCTTT.